This TCR beta chain was found in a study of cytomegalovirus exposure and HLA in healthy donors. Overall study results and limits: Donors were assumed by presence/absence analyses to have roughly uniform sequencing depth. For most TCR beta V segments, an earlier analysis put the productive rate at about 90% or about 30% of the time. As a later analysis showed, a missense DCLRE1C variant was linked to trimming of TCR beta V- and J-genes. When a later analysis was performed, an Asian-associated ancestry cluster reportedly had fewer N-insertions than the roughly 640-donor mean.

With respect to this clone: The antigen is unknown.

In the PCR, 60 Vbeta and 13 Jbeta primers were used. Generated by immunoSEQ multiplex PCR, the TCRdb table keeps only in-frame clones and is missing some. The sample table sets out around 60,000 clones. In germline, CDR1 is SGHAT, CDR2 FQNNGV. The ends were cut back, 1 base at V and 3 bases at J, with 6 bases in the middle. This CDR3 contains 13 residues. Sequencing was carried out using PBMCs. V gene TRBV11-2 combines with J gene TRBJ1-2, with TRBD1 as a possible D gene (5 bases). This receptor was identified in a man aged 30 to 39 in good health and CMV-seropositive. The CDR3: CASSLGQYYGYTF. The CDR3 DNA reads as TGTGCCAGCAGCTTAGGACAGTACTATGGCTACACCTTC.